One and the same sample provided the 16 T cell receptor beta chains below, sequenced in a study of shared clonotypes between healthy human individuals. Sequencing was performed with immunoSEQ multiplex PCR; in TCRdb, only in-frame clones are kept and a portion is missing. This sample yields a few million clones, of which approximately 93% are seen a single time; around 0.4% belongs to the top ten. Sequenced material: naive CD4+ T cells from PBMCs. The subset is: CD45RA+ positively selected. Every receptor here comes from a man aged 18 to 29 in good health. Some clones in this sample may be carry-over from other donors' samples.

The chain couples TRBV7-6 to TRBJ2-6, with 10 bases fitting TRBD2. Trimming at V came to 1 base and at J to 1 base, leaving 10 bases not matched to a gene. The CDR3 spans 20 residues. The germline CDR1 and CDR2 sequences are SGHVS and FNYEAQ. The DNA for the CDR3 is TGTGCCAGCAGCTTAGTTCAAGCGGGAGGGCCAGGTTCTGGGGCCAACGTCCTGACTTTC. Its translation: CASSLVQAGGPGSGANVLTF.

The chain links TRBV27 to TRBJ2-7, with D possibly TRBD2 on 7 matching bases. V dropped 2 bases and J dropped 6 bases, with 20 bases sitting between them. Germline V CDR1 and CDR2: MNHEY, SMNVEV (reference sequence). The CDR3 is made up of 16 amino acids. CDR3 DNA sequence: TGTGCCAGCAGTTTAGAGGGGGGGACGCGGGCACGCGAGCAGTACTTC. Protein: CASSLEGGTRAREQYF.

J is TRBJ1-2 and V is TRBV27, with TRBD1 matching 7 bases. Per germline, CDR1 MNHEY and CDR2 SMNVEV (reference sequence). V lost 8 bases to trimming and J lost 3 bases; unmatched junction nucleotides: 12. The CDR3 runs 15 residues. The CDR3 DNA follows: TGTGCCAGCTTCCCCCAGGGGGGGCAGTACTATGGCTACACCTTC. As protein: CASFPQGGQYYGYTF.

In DNA form, the CDR3 reads TGTGCCTGGAGTCGCAGGGCGACCACCGGGGAGCTGTTTTTT. Encoded protein: CAWSRRATTGELFF. This chain links TRBV30 with TRBJ2-2, with D possibly TRBD1 on 5 matching bases. V lost 2 bases, J lost 4 bases, and 11 bases lay in between. Germline V gene sequence: CDR1 GTSNPN, CDR2 SVGIG (reference sequence). This CDR3 region has 14 residues.

The rearrangement links TRBV7-2 to TRBJ2-3; D is perhaps TRBD2 (6 bases). Germline loops: CDR1 SGHTA, CDR2 FQGNSA. Deletions cut 5 bases from V and 5 bases from J, with 20 bases between. The CDR3 runs to 16 residues. The CDR3 reads CASSPQGAGTVDTQYF. CDR3 nucleotide sequence: TGTGCCAGCAGCCCCCAGGGAGCGGGTACCGTAGATACGCAGTATTTT. The whole variable domain, remainder taken from reference TRBV7-2 and TRBJ2-3, is GAGVSQSPSNKVTEKGKDVELRCDPISGHTALYWYRQSLGQGLEFLIYFQGNSAPDKSGLPSDRFSAERTGGSVSTLTIQRTQQEDSAVYLCASSPQGAGTVDTQYFGPGTRLTVL.

As for this clone: This CDR3 is also generated by other DNA sequences in the sample. In nucleotides, the CDR3 is TGCAGCGTCGGACTTAGCTCCTACGAGCAGTACTTC. Its translation: CSVGLSSYEQYF. J is TRBJ2-7 and V is TRBV29-1, with D possibly TRBD2 on 5 matching bases. V gave up 6 bases and J gave up 0 bases, with 9 bases separating them. The CDR3 sequence is 12 residues long. Germline V lookup: CDR1 SQVTM, CDR2 ANQGSEA.

The chain has TRBV9 and TRBJ2-7; 8 bases agree with TRBD2. J lost 3 bases, V lost 4 bases, and 9 bases had no gene match. CDR1 is SGDLS, CDR2 YYNGEE, per germline. The CDR3 contains 15 residues. The CDR3 DNA reads as TGTGCCAGCAGCCCGACCGGGACTAGTCGCTACGAGCAGTACTTC. It is translated as CASSPTGTSRYEQYF.

This CDR3 is CASSRDRITYEQYF. DNA for the CDR3: TGTGCCAGCAGCAGGGACAGAATAACCTACGAGCAGTACTTC. The genes are TRBV27 and TRBJ2-7; 7 nucleotides align to TRBD1. CDR3 length: 14 residues. After removal of 6 bases from V and 2 bases from J, the junction contained 7 bases not matched to a gene. The germline V gene has CDR1 MNHEY and CDR2 SMNVEV (reference sequence).

This chain joins TRBV6-5 and TRBJ1-5, with TRBD1 matching 8 bases. The CDR3 totals 14 residues. The V gene end was trimmed by 6 bases and the J gene end by 4 bases; junction bases not matched to a gene: 5. CDR1 is MNHEY, CDR2 SVGAGI, per germline. In DNA form, the CDR3 reads TGTGCCAGCAGCCAGGACAGGGCTAATCAGCCCCAGCATTTT. This gives the protein CASSQDRANQPQHF.

V is TRBV7-8 and J is TRBJ1-2; D not resolved. This CDR3 is 15 amino acids long. Germline CDR1 reads SGHVS; CDR2 reads FQNEAQ. V lost 5 bases to trimming and J lost 5 bases, with 18 bases between them. CDR3 bases: TGTGCCAGCAGCCCTAGGGCCGGAGTGGGTTATGGCTACACCTTC. It yields the protein CASSPRAGVGYGYTF.

CDR3 nucleotides: TGTGCCAGTAGTAGAGGATTTAACTATGGCTACACCTTC. This encodes CASSRGFNYGYTF. This chain connects TRBV19 to TRBJ1-2; D ambiguous. This CDR3 is 13 amino acids long. CDR1 is LNHDA and CDR2 is SQIVND in the germline V gene (reference sequence). V shed 4 bases and J shed 1 base, with 7 bases lying between them. The full variable domain, in which reference TRBV19 and TRBJ1-2 provide the parts outside the CDR3, is DGGITQSPKYLFRKEGQNVTLSCEQNLNHDAMYWYRQDPGQGLRLIYYSQIVNDFQKGDIAEGYSVSREKKESFPLTVTSAQKNPTAFYLCASSRGFNYGYTFGSGTRLTVV.

The CDR3 protein is CASSHRGETQYF. Written as DNA, the CDR3 is TGTGCCAGTTCCCACCGTGGGGAGACCCAGTACTTC. The J gene is TRBJ2-5, the V gene TRBV6-5; D unclear. The CDR3 runs to 12 residues. Trimming pared 9 bases from V and 5 bases from J, leaving 13 bases between. The germline V gene encodes CDR1 MNHEY and CDR2 SVGAGI.

Note on this clone: Other DNA sequences in the sample encode the same CDR3. The chain combines TRBV15 with TRBJ2-1; no reliable D call. The V and J ends lost 5 bases and 4 bases respectively, with 6 bases between them. Germline assignment: CDR1 LNHNV and CDR2 YYDKDF (reference sequence). This CDR3 contains 12 residues. Written as DNA, the CDR3 is TGTGCCACCAGCGCAGGTTACAATGAGCAGTTCTTC. This gives the protein CATSAGYNEQFF.

The chain links TRBV7-3 to TRBJ2-3; 10 bases are a match to TRBD2. CDR1 is SGHTA and CDR2 is FQGTGA in the germline V gene. The V gene end was trimmed by 5 bases and the J gene end by 7 bases; junction bases not matched to a gene: 9. This CDR3 contains 15 residues. CDR3 region: CASSISGRSLNTQYF. In nucleotides, the CDR3 is TGTGCCAGCAGCATTAGCGGGAGGTCTTTAAATACGCAGTATTTT. Drawing the rest from reference TRBV7-3 and TRBJ2-3, the complete variable domain is GAGVSQTPSNKVTEKGKYVELRCDPISGHTALYWYRQSLGQGPEFLIYFQGTGAADDSGLPNDRFFAVRPEGSVSTLKIQRTERGDSAVYLCASSISGRSLNTQYFGPGTRLTVL.

The rearrangement joins TRBV6-5 to TRBJ2-3; D is undetermined. The ends were cut back, 1 base at V and 8 bases at J, with 19 bases in the middle. The CDR3 has 16 residues. CDR1 is MNHEY, CDR2 SVGAGI, per germline. This chain's CDR3 is CASSYFRPGPGSTQYF. In nucleotides, the CDR3 is TGTGCCAGCAGTTACTTCCGGCCAGGTCCTGGAAGTACGCAGTATTTT.

The rearrangement links TRBV27 to TRBJ2-7, with D perhaps TRBD1 or TRBD2 (5 bases each). Germline values: CDR1 MNHEY, CDR2 SMNVEV (reference sequence). The V end lost 3 bases, the J end lost 4 bases, and 25 bases lay between the germline ends. The CDR3 has 18 residues. In nucleotides, the CDR3 is TGTGCCAGCAGTTTTCGTCTTACGGGGCAACCTCAAGAGTACGAGCAGTACTTC. This codes for CASSFRLTGQPQEYEQYF.